The rows below give T cell receptor beta chains drawn from one sample of a study of T cell changes during pregnancy in multiple sclerosis. TCRdb's copy holds only in-frame clones and misses some; the assay was immunoSEQ multiplex PCR. Of about 43,000 clones in the sample, approximately 91% were seen once. Sequenced material: PBMCs (not recorded whether the cells were cultured). These receptors were obtained from a female donor with multiple sclerosis, enrolled in a pregnancy study. The CDR3 runs from the conserved cysteine through the conserved F or W. The D gene is left open where the match is weak. Not all rows give a size; the values are once, few, many and, for expanded clones, a class.

length | size | D | J | V | DNA | CDR3
12 | NA | TRBD2 | TRBJ2-5 | TRBV2 | TGTGCCTGTAGCGGGAGTGCGGAGACCCAGTACTTC | CACSGSAETQYF
18 | NA | NA | TRBJ2-1 | TRBV7-9 | TGTGCCAGCAGCTTATACCCCAAGGTCCCCCGCTCCTACAATGAGCAGTTCTTC | CASSLYPKVPRSYNEQFF
15 | NA | NA | TRBJ1-2 | TRBV30 | TGTGCCTGGAGCCCAGTGGGGGCTGGAAACTATGGCTACACCTTC | CAWSPVGAGNYGYTF
16 | NA | NA | TRBJ2-2 | TRBV5-1 | TGCGCCAGCAGCCCATCCGGGTCCCCGAACACCGGGGAGCTGTTTTTT | CASSPSGSPNTGELFF
15 | NA | NA | TRBJ2-7 | TRBV5-6 | TGTGCCAGCAGCTTGGGGTCGGGGGCATCCTACGAGCAGTACTTC | CASSLGSGASYEQYF
18 | NA | NA | TRBJ1-5 | TRBV2 | TGTGCCAGCAGTGAAGCGATGTATTCGACAGGACCTAATCAGCCCCAGCATTTT | CASSEAMYSTGPNQPQHF
12 | NA | NA | TRBJ1-5 | TRBV7-9 | TGTGCCAGCAGCTTAGACGGTCAGCCCCAGCATTTT | CASSLDGQPQHF
13 | NA | TRBD2 | TRBJ2-5 | TRBV6-5 | TGTGCCAGCGGCGGGAGTACCCAAGAGACCCAGTACTTC | CASGGSTQETQYF
14 | NA | NA | TRBJ1-4 | TRBV10-1 | TGCGCCACTCCCCTGGGCGGGTTATATGAAAAACTGTTTTTT | CATPLGGLYEKLFF
16 | NA | TRBD1 | TRBJ1-2 | TRBV5-1 | TGCGCCAGCAGCTTGACCACGGACAGGGGGAACTATGGCTACACCTTC | CASSLTTDRGNYGYTF
15 | few | NA | TRBJ1-2 | TRBV7-2 | TGTGCCAGCAGGCCTACGGGGGCGTCGGCCTATGGCTACACCTTC | CASRPTGASAYGYTF
15 | NA | TRBD2 | TRBJ2-7 | TRBV19 | TGTGCCAGTAGTATAAGACTAGCGGGATTATATGAGCAGTACTTC | CASSIRLAGLYEQYF
14 | NA | TRBD2 | TRBJ2-1 | TRBV5-1 | TGCGCCAGCAGCTCCGGGACTAGCGTGAATGAGCAGTTCTTC | CASSSGTSVNEQFF